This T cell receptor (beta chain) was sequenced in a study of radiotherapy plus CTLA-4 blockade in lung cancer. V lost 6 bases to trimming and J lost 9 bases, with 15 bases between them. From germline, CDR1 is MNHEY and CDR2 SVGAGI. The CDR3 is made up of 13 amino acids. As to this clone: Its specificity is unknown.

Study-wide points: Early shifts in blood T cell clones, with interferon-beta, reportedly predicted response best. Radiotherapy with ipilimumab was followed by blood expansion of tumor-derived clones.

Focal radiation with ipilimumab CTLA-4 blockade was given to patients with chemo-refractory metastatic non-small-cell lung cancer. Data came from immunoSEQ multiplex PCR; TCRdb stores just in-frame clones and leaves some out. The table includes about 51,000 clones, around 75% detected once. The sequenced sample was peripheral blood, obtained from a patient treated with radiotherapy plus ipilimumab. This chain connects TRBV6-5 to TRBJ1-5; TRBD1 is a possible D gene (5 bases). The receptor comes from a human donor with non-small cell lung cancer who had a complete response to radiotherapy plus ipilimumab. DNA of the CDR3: TGTGCCAGCAGCCCCGCGGCGGGACGGCCCCAGCATTTT. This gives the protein CASSPAAGRPQHF.